Below, one TCR beta chain is given with its context. The sample originates from a study of cytomegalovirus exposure and HLA in healthy donors. Germline V lookup: CDR1 MNHNS, CDR2 SASEGT. CDR3 length: 15 amino acids. The trim removed 8 bases at V and 0 bases at J, leaving 5 bases unmatched. It was with 60 Vbeta and 13 Jbeta primers that the PCR ran. Sequenced by immunoSEQ multiplex PCR; TCRdb stores in-frame clones only, minus some. The table has 200,000 to 300,000 clones, roughly 73% seen once. The TCR comes from a boy younger than 18 in good health and CMV-seronegative. What was sequenced was PBMCs. The gene calls are TRBV6-1 and TRBJ2-2, with 8 bases lining up with TRBD1. The DNA of the CDR3 is TGTGCCAGCGACAGGGGTCTTGCGAACACCGGGGAGCTGTTTTTT. Its protein product is CASDRGLANTGELFF.